The T cell receptor (beta chain) described here comes from a study of blood T cells in healthy people across ages. A second 7 to 11 cycle PCR used barcoded and J-beta primers. TCRdb itself ran the 5' RACE reads through MiXCR, one entry per CDR3 protein. This table has hundreds of thousands of distinct CDR3 sequences, 20% to 30% appearing once. This clonotype has only a few counts. CDR1 and CDR2 from the germline V gene are SQVTM and ANQGSEA. J gave up 7 bases and V 7 bases, and 8 bases lay outside the gene matches. The CDR3 runs to 13 residues. Separately, the same data were catalogued under a study of T cells of mothers and their children. That work contributes: The people who donated were three healthy Caucasian mothers and their six children.

The TCR comes from a boy aged 5-17 years in good health. The material sequenced was blood. The V call is TRBV29-1, the J call TRBJ1-4; TRBD1 aligns across 8 bases. CDR3 residues: CSASTGVSEKLFF. The CDR3 DNA is TGCAGCGCCTCGACAGGGGTTAGTGAAAAACTGTTTTTT.